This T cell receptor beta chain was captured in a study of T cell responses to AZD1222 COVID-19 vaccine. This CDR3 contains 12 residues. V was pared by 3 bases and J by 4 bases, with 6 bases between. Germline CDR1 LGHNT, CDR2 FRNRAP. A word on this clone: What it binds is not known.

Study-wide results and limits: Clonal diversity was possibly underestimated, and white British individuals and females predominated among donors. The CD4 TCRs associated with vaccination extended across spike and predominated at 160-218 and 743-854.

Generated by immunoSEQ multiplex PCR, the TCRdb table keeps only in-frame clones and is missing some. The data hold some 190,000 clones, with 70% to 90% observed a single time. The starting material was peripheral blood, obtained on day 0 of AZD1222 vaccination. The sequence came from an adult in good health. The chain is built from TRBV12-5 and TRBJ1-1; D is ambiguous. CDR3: CASGFIVTEAFF. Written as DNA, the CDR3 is TGTGCTAGTGGTTTTATTGTCACTGAAGCTTTCTTT.